This T cell receptor beta chain was recovered during a study of resident and recirculating memory T cells in vitiligo (dated by TCRdb to 2016 to 2019). Context from the whole study: For TCR beta sequencing, epidermis was obtained by shave biopsy from two lesional and two nonlesional sites, and PBMCs were also collected, from each of a few stable vitiligo patients. Without any cell sorting, samples were homogenized immediately before genomic DNA was extracted using the Qiagen DNeasy Blood & Tissue Kit. The human TCR beta sequencing tested whether specific clones in lesional vitiligo skin differed from clones in nonlesional skin and blood. Points the paper makes about the study in general: Overlap and correlation analysis showed no significant repertoire overlap between biopsies except for each lesion with itself, even within a single patient. TCR sequences were not shared across biopsy sites or across patients, which suggests that different T cell clones infiltrate different lesions, a pattern described as private specificity. Mechanistic studies in the future are needed to assess how much the detected T cell clones and the human Trm pools versus Tcm pools each contribute. No unique dominant TCR clone was detected, and variation in clonality was observed among vitiligo lesions.

The junction shows trimming of 6 bases on V and 3 bases on J, plus 12 bases between the germline ends. The germline V gene specifies KGHSH as CDR1 and LQKENI as CDR2. From its cysteine to its phenylalanine, the CDR3 spans 14 amino acids. Just the 42-base CDR3 DNA is kept, in frame starting at base 1. TCR beta chains were amplified from genomic DNA with the immunoSEQ hsTCRB kit. The immunoSEQ service ran the sequencing of the TCR beta libraries on an Illumina MiSeq instrument. As for the original processing: The immunoSEQ Analyzer was used to analyze the repertoire data. Imported from immuneACCESS, the table was reduced by TCRdb to in-frame sequences with V and J called. These copies leave out some clones; in studies compared against another copy, an unresolved V gene accounts for under half, and the cause of the remainder is not known. The V and J calls and clone size are taken from that table; D and trimming were inferred from the DNA. The sample includes tens of thousands of clones, with around 90% observed a single time. The ten largest clones take up approximately 4.8% of the sample.

Stable vitiligo was defined as no change in lesions over the previous 6 months. For classification as stable, the absence of confetti depigmentation, a clinical sign of active vitiligo, was additionally required. Any patient who had received treatment in the previous three months was excluded. PBMCs were isolated from heparinized blood by Ficoll density gradient centrifugation and were subsequently flash-frozen. With regard to this clone: Its antigen has not been determined. It has no much larger one-base neighbor in the sample; base qualities were not kept.

The chain uses TRBV18 and TRBJ1-5, with TRBD1 perhaps the D gene, on 6 matching bases. Sequenced: blood. The receptor was isolated from a male donor with vitiligo. CDR3 sequence: CASSSTGLNQPQHF. The DNA reads as follows: TGTGCCAGCTCCTCAACAGGGCTCAATCAGCCCCAGCATTTT.